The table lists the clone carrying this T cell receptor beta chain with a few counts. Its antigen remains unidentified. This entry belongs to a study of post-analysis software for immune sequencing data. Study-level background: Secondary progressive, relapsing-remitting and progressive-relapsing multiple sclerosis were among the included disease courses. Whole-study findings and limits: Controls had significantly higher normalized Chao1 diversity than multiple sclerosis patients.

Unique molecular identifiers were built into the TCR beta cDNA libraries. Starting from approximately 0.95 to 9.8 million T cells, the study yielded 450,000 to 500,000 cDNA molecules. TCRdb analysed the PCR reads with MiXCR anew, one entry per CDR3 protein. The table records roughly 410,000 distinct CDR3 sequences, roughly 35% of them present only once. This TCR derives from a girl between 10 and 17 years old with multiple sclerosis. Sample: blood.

CDR3 in DNA: TGTGCCAGCAGCTTAGCGGGGTTCAACGAGCAGTACTTC. Translated, it gives CASSLAGFNEQYF. The chain couples TRBV7-2 to TRBJ2-7; D is undetermined. Trimming shortened V by 0 bases and J by 5 bases, and 8 bases separated the two germline ends. Looked up from germline, CDR1 is SGHTA and CDR2 is FQGNSA. This CDR3 has 13 amino acids.